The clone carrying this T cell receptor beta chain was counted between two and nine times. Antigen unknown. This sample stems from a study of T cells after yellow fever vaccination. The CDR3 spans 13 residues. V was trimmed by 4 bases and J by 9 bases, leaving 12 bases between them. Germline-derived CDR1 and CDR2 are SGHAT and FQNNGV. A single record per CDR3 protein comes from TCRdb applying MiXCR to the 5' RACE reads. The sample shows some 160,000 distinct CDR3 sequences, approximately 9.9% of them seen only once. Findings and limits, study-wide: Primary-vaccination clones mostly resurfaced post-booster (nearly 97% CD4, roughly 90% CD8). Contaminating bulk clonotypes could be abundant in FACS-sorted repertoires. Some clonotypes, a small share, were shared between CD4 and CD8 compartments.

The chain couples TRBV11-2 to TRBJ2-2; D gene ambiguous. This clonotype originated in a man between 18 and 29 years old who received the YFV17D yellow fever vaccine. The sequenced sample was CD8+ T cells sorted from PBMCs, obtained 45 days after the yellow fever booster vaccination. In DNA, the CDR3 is TGTGCCAGCAGCTCCGGTTTGACATGGGAGCTGTTTTTT. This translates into CASSSGLTWELFF.